One and the same sample provided the 20 T cell receptor beta chains below, sequenced in a study of T cell repertoires in cytomegalovirus infection. TCRdb reanalysed the reads using MiXCR and keeps one entry per CDR3 protein. Among roughly 100,000 distinct CDR3 sequences listed, approximately 15% were seen once. Sequenced input: PBMCs. These receptors all stem from a human donor in good health (CMV status not recorded). Some clones in this sample may be carry-over from other donors' samples.

This clonotype was seen repeatedly, ten times or more. The rearrangement joins TRBV7-2 to TRBJ1-1; perhaps TRBD1 as D (6 bases). V lost 5 bases and J lost 0, with 10 bases in between. CDR1 and CDR2 (germline): SGHTA, FQGNSA. This CDR3 contains 14 residues. CDR3 nucleotide sequence: TGTGCCAGCAGCGCGGACAGCTTGAACACTGAAGCTTTCTTT. Translating gives CASSADSLNTEAFF.

The chain joins TRBV5-4 to TRBJ2-7; a weak D match, TRBD1 (6 bases). Deletions cut 4 bases from V and 2 bases from J, with 13 bases between. The CDR3 loop spans 14 amino acids. The germline gives CDR1 SGHNT, CDR2 YYREEE (reference sequence). CDR3 in amino acids: CASSRIDRTYEQYF. As DNA, the CDR3 is TGTGCCAGCAGCCGAATAGACAGGACCTACGAGCAGTACTTC.

This clonotype was observed a few times. The chain recombines TRBV7-2 with TRBJ2-1, with 7 bases identical to TRBD2. The CDR3 length is 15 residues. The germline gives CDR1 SGHTA, CDR2 FQGNSA. J was trimmed by 10 bases and V by 2 bases; bases with no gene match: 11. The chain's CDR3 is CASSLTAGEGKEQFF. Here the CDR3 DNA reads TGTGCCAGCAGCTTAACGGCCGGGGAGGGGAAGGAGCAGTTCTTC.

This clonotype was found many times. The genes are TRBV7-6 and TRBJ2-3, with D possibly being TRBD1 or TRBD2 (5 bases each). The germline V gene encodes CDR1 SGHVS and CDR2 FNYEAQ. V was trimmed by 3 bases and J by 7 bases, leaving 20 bases between them. CDR3 length: 16 residues. The CDR3 region has the DNA TGTGCCAGCAGCTTCGGGGACGGTCGGTCAGGAAATACGCAGTATTTT. The encoded protein is CASSFGDGRSGNTQYF.

The J gene is TRBJ1-2, the V gene TRBV24-1, with D hard to call. The CDR3 length is 12 residues. Between the trimmed V and J ends, which lost 3 bases and 1 base, there was a span of 2 bases. CDR1 is KGHDR and CDR2 is SFDVKD in the germline V gene. This chain's CDR3 is CATSDNNYGYTF. The CDR3 DNA follows: TGTGCCACCAGTGATAATAACTATGGCTACACCTTC.

There are many counts of this clonotype. The rearrangement joins TRBV12-3 or TRBV12-4 to TRBJ1-1; 8 bases map to TRBD1. This CDR3 contains 16 residues. V trimming: 5 bases; J trimming: 0 bases; junction bases outside the gene matches: 8. The CDR3 coding sequence is TGTGCCAGCAGTCCCGGGACAGGTGACTTGAACACTGAAGCTTTCTTT. This sequence encodes CASSPGTGDLNTEAFF.

This clonotype was detected ten times or more. This chain connects TRBV7-3 to TRBJ1-2; perhaps TRBD1 as D (6 bases). Germline V lookup: CDR1 SGHTA, CDR2 FQGTGA. CDR3 size: 13 residues. The germline V and J ends were trimmed by 2 bases and 6 bases, with 10 bases remaining between them. The CDR3 DNA reads as TGTGCCAGCAGCTTATCGCCAGGGGATGGCTACACCTTC. Amino acids: CASSLSPGDGYTF.

The sample holds many counts of this clonotype. The V call is TRBV7-6, the J call TRBJ1-3; D gene unclear. CDR1 and CDR2 from the germline V gene are SGHVS and FNYEAQ. The CDR3 is made up of 19 amino acids. V dropped 5 bases and J dropped 1 base, with 24 bases sitting between them. CDR3 coding DNA: TGTGCCAGCAGCCCCCAACCCAATCGAGCTCGGGATTCTGGAAACACCATATATTTT. Protein sequence: CASSPQPNRARDSGNTIYF.

This clonotype appeared a single time. The J gene is TRBJ1-5, the V gene TRBV20-1, with 7 bases lining up with TRBD1. Germline V gives CDR1 DFQATT, CDR2 SNEGSKA (reference sequence). The CDR3 contains 17 residues. The V and J ends lost 6 bases and 2 bases, in that order; junction bases with no gene match: 16. The CDR3 DNA follows: TGCAGTGCGCCTCGACAGGGAACACCTTCGGGCAATCAGCCCCAGCATTTT. Translation: CSAPRQGTPSGNQPQHF.

This clonotype was counted at least ten times. The genes are TRBV7-2 and TRBJ2-7, with 7 bases fitting TRBD1. V was clipped by 4 bases and J by 2 bases; unmatched bases: 5. This CDR3 spans 14 amino acids. CDR1 is SGHTA and CDR2 is FQGNSA in the germline V gene. CDR3 sequence: CASSSQGVPYEQYF. CDR3 in DNA: TGTGCCAGCAGCTCGCAGGGGGTCCCCTACGAGCAGTACTTC. The whole variable domain, filled in from reference TRBV7-2 and TRBJ2-7, reads GAGVSQSPSNKVTEKGKDVELRCDPISGHTALYWYRQSLGQGLEFLIYFQGNSAPDKSGLPSDRFSAERTGGSVSTLTIQRTQQEDSAVYLCASSSQGVPYEQYFGPGTRLTVT.

In its sample, this clonotype is medium-sized (0.01 to 0.1%). V gene TRBV7-2 combines with J gene TRBJ1-5; 7 nucleotides line up with TRBD1. Trimming cost V 1 base and J 6 bases; bases outside gene matches: 6. Germline CDR1 SGHTA, CDR2 FQGNSA. The CDR3 is 15 amino acids. For the CDR3, the DNA is TGTGCCAGCAGCTTAGATCCAGGGGGAGGTCAGCCCCAGCATTTT. It specifies CASSLDPGGGQPQHF.

This clonotype was counted only a few times. In nucleotides, the CDR3 is TGTGCCAGCAGCTTAGAGGGCCTCACTGAAGCTTTCTTT. Its protein is CASSLEGLTEAFF. J is TRBJ1-1 and V is TRBV7-2; D is uncertain. Deletions cut 1 base from V and 4 bases from J, with 7 bases between. Germline values: CDR1 SGHTA, CDR2 FQGNSA. The CDR3 runs to 13 residues.

This clonotype was seen many times. The rearrangement joins TRBV7-2 to TRBJ1-1, with D hard to call. V lost 3 bases and J lost 4, with 12 bases in between. CDR3 length: 14 residues. Per germline, CDR1 SGHTA and CDR2 FQGNSA. CDR3 region: CASSFKGSGTEAFF. CDR3 sequence (DNA): TGTGCCAGCAGCTTTAAGGGAAGCGGCACTGAAGCTTTCTTT.

In its sample, this clonotype was seen many times. The CDR3 reads CAIRAGTEAFF. CDR3 DNA sequence: TGTGCCATACGGGCGGGCACTGAAGCTTTCTTT. The V and J genes are TRBV6-2 or TRBV6-3 and TRBJ1-1; D uncertain. The CDR3 loop spans 11 amino acids. Trimming took off 10 bases at V and 4 bases at J, with 10 bases between the two ends. Germline V gives CDR1 MNHEY, CDR2 SVGEGT.

This clonotype was counted many times. The chain joins TRBV6-4 to TRBJ1-1; D is uncertain. Germline CDR1 reads MRHNA; CDR2 reads SNTAGT. The germline V and J ends were trimmed by 0 bases and 6 bases, with 14 bases remaining between them. The CDR3 loop spans 15 amino acids. The CDR3 here is CASSDSERQVAEAFF. The CDR3 DNA reads TGTGCCAGCAGTGACTCTGAAAGACAAGTGGCTGAAGCTTTCTTT.

V and J are TRBV20-1 and TRBJ1-5; unclear D gene. The CDR3 is 13 amino acids. V lost 0 bases, J lost 4 bases, and 7 bases lay in between. Germline V lookup: CDR1 DFQATT, CDR2 SNEGSKA (reference sequence). The CDR3 DNA sequence: TGCAGTGCTAGAGAAAAGGGAAATCAGCCCCAGCATTTT. Protein sequence: CSAREKGNQPQHF.

This clonotype was seen repeatedly, ten times or more. The gene calls are TRBV18 and TRBJ2-1; 8 positions match TRBD2. Trimming took 0 bases from V and 7 from J; bases not matched to a gene: 5. Germline CDR1 and CDR2: KGHSH and LQKENI. CDR3 length: 15 amino acids. CDR3 loop: CASSPPSGGGNEQFF. Here the CDR3 DNA reads TGTGCCAGCTCACCACCCAGCGGGGGTGGGAATGAGCAGTTCTTC.

This clonotype occurred a few times. V usage is TRBV19 and J usage is TRBJ1-1; tentative D call: TRBD1 (5 bases). The V end was cut by 5 bases, the J end by 0 bases, with 13 bases between. Germline lookup yields CDR1 LNHDA and CDR2 SQIVND (reference sequence). The length of the CDR3 is 15 residues. The CDR3 DNA reads as TGTGCCAGTAGTCCTATGACAGACCTGAACACTGAAGCTTTCTTT. Translating it yields CASSPMTDLNTEAFF.

Note on this clonotype: A much larger clone differs by one base, so this may be a read error. The gene calls are TRBV7-2 and TRBJ2-7, with D perhaps TRBD1 or TRBD2 (5 bases each). Trimming removed 1 base at V and 3 bases at J, with 10 bases between. Germline values: CDR1 SGHTA, CDR2 FQGNSA. This CDR3 spans 14 amino acids. The DNA of the CDR3 is TGTGCCAGCAGCTTAGACAGGACTCTCTACGAGCAGTACGTC. This translates into CASSLDRTLYEQYV.

In its sample, this clonotype was seen many times. The V and J genes are TRBV7-6 and TRBJ1-3; unclear D gene. The V gene lost 5 bases and the J gene lost 0 bases, with 11 bases spanning the gap. The CDR3 covers 15 residues. Germline CDR1 and CDR2: SGHVS and FNYEAQ. The CDR3 reads CASSPSGISGNTIYF. The CDR3 bases are TGTGCCAGCAGCCCAAGTGGGATCTCTGGAAACACCATATATTTT.